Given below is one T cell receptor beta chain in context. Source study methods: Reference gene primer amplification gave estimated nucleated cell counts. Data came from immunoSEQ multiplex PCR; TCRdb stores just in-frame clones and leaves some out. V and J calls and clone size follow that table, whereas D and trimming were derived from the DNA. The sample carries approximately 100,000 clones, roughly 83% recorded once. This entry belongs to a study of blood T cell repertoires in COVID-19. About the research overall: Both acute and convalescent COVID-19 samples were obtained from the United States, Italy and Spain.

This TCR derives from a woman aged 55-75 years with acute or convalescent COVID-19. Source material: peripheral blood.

The CDR3 protein is CASSLAGVVDEQYF. CDR3 coding DNA: TGCGCCAGCAGCTTAGCGGGAGTGGTAGACGAGCAGTACTTC. The rearrangement joins TRBV5-1 to TRBJ2-7; 8 bases are a match to TRBD2. The V and J ends lost 2 bases and 5 bases, in that order; junction bases with no gene match: 6. The CDR3 consists of 14 residues. Germline assignment: CDR1 SGHRS and CDR2 YFSETQ.